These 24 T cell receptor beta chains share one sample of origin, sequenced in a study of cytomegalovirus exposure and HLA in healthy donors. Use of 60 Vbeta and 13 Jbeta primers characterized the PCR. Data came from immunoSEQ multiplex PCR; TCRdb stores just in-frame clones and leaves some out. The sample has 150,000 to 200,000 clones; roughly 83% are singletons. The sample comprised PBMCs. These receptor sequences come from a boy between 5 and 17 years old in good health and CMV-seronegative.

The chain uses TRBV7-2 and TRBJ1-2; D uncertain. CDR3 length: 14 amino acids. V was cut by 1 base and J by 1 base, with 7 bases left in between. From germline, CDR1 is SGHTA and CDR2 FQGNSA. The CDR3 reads CASSLDSLNYGYTF. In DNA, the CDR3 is TGTGCCAGCAGCTTAGACAGCCTTAACTATGGCTACACCTTC.

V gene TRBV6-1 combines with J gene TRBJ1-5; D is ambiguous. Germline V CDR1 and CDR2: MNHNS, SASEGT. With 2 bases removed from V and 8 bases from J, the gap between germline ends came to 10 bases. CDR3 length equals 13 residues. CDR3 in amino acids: CASSERPREPQHF. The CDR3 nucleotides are TGTGCCAGCAGTGAACGCCCCCGCGAGCCCCAGCATTTT.

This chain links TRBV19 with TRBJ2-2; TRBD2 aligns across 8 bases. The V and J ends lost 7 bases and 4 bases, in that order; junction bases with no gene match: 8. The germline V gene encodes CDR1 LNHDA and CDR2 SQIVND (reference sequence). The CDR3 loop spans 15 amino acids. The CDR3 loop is CASKLAEGFTGELFF. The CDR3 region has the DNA TGTGCCAGTAAACTAGCGGAGGGGTTCACCGGGGAGCTGTTTTTT.

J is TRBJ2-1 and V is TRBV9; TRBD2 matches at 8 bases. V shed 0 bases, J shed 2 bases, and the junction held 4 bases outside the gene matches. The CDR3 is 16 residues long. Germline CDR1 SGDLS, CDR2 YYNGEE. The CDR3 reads CASSVDGRETYNEQFF. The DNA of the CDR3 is TGTGCCAGCAGCGTAGACGGGAGGGAGACCTACAATGAGCAGTTCTTC.

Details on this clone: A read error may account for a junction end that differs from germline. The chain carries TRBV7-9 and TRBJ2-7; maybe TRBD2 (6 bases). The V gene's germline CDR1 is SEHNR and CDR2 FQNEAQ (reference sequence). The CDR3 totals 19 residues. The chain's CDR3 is CSSSPSTLFRDSQPYEQYF. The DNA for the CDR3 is TGTTCCAGCAGCCCCTCCACCCTATTCCGGGACTCACAACCCTACGAGCAGTACTTC.

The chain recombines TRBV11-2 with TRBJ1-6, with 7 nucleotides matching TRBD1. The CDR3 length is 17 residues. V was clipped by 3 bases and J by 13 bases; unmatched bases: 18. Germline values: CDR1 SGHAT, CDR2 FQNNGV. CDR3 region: CASSFQTPGSGGVPLHF. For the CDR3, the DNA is TGTGCCAGCAGCTTTCAGACACCGGGATCAGGGGGAGTCCCCCTCCACTTT.

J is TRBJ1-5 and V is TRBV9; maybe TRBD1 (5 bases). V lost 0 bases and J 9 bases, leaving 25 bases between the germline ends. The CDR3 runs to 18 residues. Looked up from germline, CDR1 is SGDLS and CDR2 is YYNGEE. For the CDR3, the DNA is TGTGCCAGCAGCGTAGAACGGTCCGGCAGGGTGGGCCAGAGGCCCCAGCATTTT. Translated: CASSVERSGRVGQRPQHF. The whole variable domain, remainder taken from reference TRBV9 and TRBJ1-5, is DSGVTQTPKHLITATGQRVTLRCSPRSGDLSVYWYQQSLDQGLQFLIQYYNGEERAKGNILERFSAQQFPDLHSELNLSSLELGDSALYFCASSVERSGRVGQRPQHFGDGTRLSIL.

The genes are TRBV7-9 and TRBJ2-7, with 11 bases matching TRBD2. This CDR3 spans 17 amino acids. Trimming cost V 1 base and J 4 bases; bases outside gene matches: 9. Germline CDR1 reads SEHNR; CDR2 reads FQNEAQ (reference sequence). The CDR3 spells CASSLGSLAGDGYEQYF. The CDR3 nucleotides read TGTGCCAGCAGCTTAGGTTCACTAGCGGGAGACGGATACGAGCAGTACTTC.

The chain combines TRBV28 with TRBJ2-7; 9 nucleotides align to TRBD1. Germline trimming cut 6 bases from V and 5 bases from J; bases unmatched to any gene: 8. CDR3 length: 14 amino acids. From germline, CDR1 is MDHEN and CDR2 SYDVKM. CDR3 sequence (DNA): TGTGCCAGCAGCGGAGGGGACAGGGTGGACGAGCAGTACTTC. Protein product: CASSGGDRVDEQYF.

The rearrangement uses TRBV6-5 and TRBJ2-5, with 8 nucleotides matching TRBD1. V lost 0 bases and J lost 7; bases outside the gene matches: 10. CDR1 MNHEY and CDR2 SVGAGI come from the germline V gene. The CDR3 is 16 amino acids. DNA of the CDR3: TGTGCCAGCAGTTACTCGAGAACAGGGGGTTTACGGACCCAGTACTTC. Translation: CASSYSRTGGLRTQYF.

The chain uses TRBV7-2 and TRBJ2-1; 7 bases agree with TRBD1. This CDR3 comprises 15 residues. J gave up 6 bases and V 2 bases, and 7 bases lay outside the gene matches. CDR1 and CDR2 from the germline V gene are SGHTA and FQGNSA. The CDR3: CASSLRGQRLNEQFF. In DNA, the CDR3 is TGTGCCAGCAGCTTAAGGGGACAGAGGCTCAATGAGCAGTTCTTC.

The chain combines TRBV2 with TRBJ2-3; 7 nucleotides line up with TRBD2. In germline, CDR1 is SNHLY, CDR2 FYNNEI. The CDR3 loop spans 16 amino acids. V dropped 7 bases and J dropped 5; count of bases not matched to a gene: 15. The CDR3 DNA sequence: TGTGCCAGCACCCTACTAGCGACTATGGGGGGAGATACGCAGTATTTT. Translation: CASTLLATMGGDTQYF.

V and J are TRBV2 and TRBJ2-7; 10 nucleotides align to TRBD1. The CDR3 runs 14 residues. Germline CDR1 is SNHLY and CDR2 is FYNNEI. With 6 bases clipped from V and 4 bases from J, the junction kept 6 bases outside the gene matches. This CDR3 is CASRKGQGPYEQYF. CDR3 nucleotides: TGTGCCAGCAGGAAGGGACAGGGGCCGTACGAGCAGTACTTC. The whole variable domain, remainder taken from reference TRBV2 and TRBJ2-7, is EPEVTQTPSHQVTQMGQEVILRCVPISNHLYFYWYRQILGQKVEFLVSFYNNEISEKSEIFDDQFSVERPDGSNFTLKIRSTKLEDSAMYFCASRKGQGPYEQYFGPGTRLTVT.

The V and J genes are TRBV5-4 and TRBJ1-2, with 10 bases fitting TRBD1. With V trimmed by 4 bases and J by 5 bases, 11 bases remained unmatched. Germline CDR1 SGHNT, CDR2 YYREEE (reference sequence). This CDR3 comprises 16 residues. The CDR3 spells CASSTARDRGFYGYTF. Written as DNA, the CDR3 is TGTGCCAGCAGCACCGCACGGGACAGGGGATTTTATGGCTACACCTTC.

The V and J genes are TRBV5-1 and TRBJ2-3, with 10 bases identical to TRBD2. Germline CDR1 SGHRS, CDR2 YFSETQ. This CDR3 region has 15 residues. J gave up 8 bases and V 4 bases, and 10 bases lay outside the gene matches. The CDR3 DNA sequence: TGCGCCAGCAGCCTAGCGGGGGCCAGTGGAGGTACGCAGTATTTT. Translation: CASSLAGASGGTQYF.

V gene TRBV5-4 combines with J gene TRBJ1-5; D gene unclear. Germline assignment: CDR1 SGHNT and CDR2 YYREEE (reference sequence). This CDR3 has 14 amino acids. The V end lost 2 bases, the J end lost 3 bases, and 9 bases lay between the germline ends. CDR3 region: CASSLSGYNQPQHF. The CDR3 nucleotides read TGTGCCAGCAGCTTATCAGGTTACAATCAGCCCCAGCATTTT.

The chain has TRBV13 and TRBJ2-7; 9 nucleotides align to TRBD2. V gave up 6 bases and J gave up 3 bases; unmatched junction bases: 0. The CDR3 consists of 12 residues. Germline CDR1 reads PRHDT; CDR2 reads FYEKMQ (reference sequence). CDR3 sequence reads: CASSSGSYEQYF. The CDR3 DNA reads TGTGCCAGCAGTAGCGGGAGCTACGAGCAGTACTTC.

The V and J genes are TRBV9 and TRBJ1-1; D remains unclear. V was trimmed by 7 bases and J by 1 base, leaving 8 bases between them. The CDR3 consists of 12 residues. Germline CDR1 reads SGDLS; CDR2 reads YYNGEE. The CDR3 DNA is TGTGCCAGCCCGGTCGGGAACACTGAAGCTTTCTTT. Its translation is CASPVGNTEAFF.

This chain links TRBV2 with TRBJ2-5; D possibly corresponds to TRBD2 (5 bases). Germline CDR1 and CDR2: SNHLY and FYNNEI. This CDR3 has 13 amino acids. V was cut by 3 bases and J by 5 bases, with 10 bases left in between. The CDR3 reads CASSDGILETQYF. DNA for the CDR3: TGTGCCAGCAGTGACGGGATTTTGGAGACCCAGTACTTC.

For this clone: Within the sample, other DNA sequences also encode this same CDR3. CDR3 sequence (DNA): TGTGCCAGCAGCCCCAGTGGGAACACTGAAGCTTTCTTT. The encoded protein is CASSPSGNTEAFF. The V gene is TRBV6-5, the J gene TRBJ1-1; the D is unclear. The CDR3 consists of 13 residues. V lost 6 bases and J lost 1, with 9 bases in between. Germline V gives CDR1 MNHEY, CDR2 SVGAGI.

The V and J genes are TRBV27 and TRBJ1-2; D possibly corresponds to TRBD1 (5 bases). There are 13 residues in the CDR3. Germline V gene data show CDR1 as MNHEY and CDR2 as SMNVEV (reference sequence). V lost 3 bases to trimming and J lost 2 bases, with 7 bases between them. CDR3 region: CASSLGPNYGYTF. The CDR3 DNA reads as TGTGCCAGCAGTTTGGGGCCGAACTATGGCTACACCTTC.

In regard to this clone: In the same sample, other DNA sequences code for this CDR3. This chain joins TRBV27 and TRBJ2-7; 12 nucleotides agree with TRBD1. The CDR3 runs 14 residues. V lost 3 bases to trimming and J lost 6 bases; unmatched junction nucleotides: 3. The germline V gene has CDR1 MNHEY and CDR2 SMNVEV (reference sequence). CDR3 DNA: TGTGCCAGCAGTTTGGGACAGGGGGCGGGCGAGCAGTACTTC. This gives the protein CASSLGQGAGEQYF.

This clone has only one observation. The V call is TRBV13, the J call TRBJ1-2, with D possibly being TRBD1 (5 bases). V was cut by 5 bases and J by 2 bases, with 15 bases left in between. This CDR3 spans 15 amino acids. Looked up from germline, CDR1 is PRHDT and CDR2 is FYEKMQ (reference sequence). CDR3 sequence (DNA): TGTGCCAGCAGCCTCACCCAGGGATCCAACTATGGCTACACCTTC. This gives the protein CASSLTQGSNYGYTF.

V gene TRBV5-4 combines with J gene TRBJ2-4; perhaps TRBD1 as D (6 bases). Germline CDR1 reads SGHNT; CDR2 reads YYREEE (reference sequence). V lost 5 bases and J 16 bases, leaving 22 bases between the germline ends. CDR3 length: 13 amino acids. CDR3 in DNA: TGTGCCAGCAGTACCGGGCAGGGGATGTCCCAATACTTC. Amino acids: CASSTGQGMSQYF.